The 24 T cell receptor beta chains listed next were all sequenced from one sample in a study of human T cells and chemical hapten exposure. TCRdb ran MiXCR on the RACE reads and lists one entry per CDR3 protein. The repertoire holds around 110,000 distinct CDR3 sequences, 12% seen once, with 1.4% in the top ten. Time point given: patch test 1, 2 weeks after DPC sensitization. The treatment denotes: therapeutic diphenylcyclopropenone sensitization with weekly scalp DPC. Sequencing was performed on whole blood, taken in connection with sensitization to the hapten diphenylcyclopropenone (DPC). Source of these receptors: a woman aged 45-65 years with alopecia areata. Some clones in this sample may be carry-over from other donors' samples.

This clonotype has a count of ten or more. V is TRBV9 and J is TRBJ2-5, with D hard to call. Germline CDR1 and CDR2: SGDLS and YYNGEE. V lost 3 bases to trimming and J lost 2 bases, with 2 bases between them. This CDR3 contains 11 residues. CDR3 residues: CASSDQETQYF. CDR3 sequence (DNA): TGTGCCAGCAGCGATCAAGAGACCCAGTACTTC.

In this sample, this clonotype turned up a few times. The rearrangement joins TRBV29-1 to TRBJ1-1; D gene ambiguous. Germline lookup yields CDR1 SQVTM and CDR2 ANQGSEA. The V end lost 7 bases, the J end lost 1 base, and 10 bases lay between the germline ends. The CDR3 length is 12 residues. CDR3 sequence reads: CSGMYGNTEAFF. The DNA of the CDR3 is TGCAGCGGAATGTACGGGAACACTGAAGCTTTCTTT.

This clonotype was recorded a few times. The chain employs TRBV27 and TRBJ1-5; D is ambiguous. This CDR3 is built from 15 residues. Germline CDR1 MNHEY, CDR2 SMNVEV (reference sequence). Trimming left V 4 bases short and J 2 bases short, with 12 bases between. The DNA for the CDR3 is TGTGCCAGCAGTTCCCTCCCGGTGCGCAATCAGCCCCAGCATTTT. Its translation is CASSSLPVRNQPQHF.

The chain carries TRBV20-1 and TRBJ1-1; D is undetermined. Germline-derived CDR1 and CDR2 are DFQATT and SNEGSKA (reference sequence). The CDR3 extends over 12 amino acids. V lost 5 bases, J lost 11 bases, and 18 bases lay in between. CDR3: CSAAPGPDVAFF. The CDR3 region has the DNA TGCAGTGCTGCCCCAGGTCCCGACGTGGCTTTCTTT.

The rearrangement uses TRBV28 and TRBJ2-1, with a possible D match to TRBD2 (6 bases). V lost 5 bases to trimming and J lost 6 bases, with 11 bases between them. CDR1 is MDHEN, CDR2 SYDVKM, per germline. The CDR3 has 13 residues. CDR3 region: CASSRGNGNEQFF. CDR3 coding DNA: TGTGCCAGCAGTCGGGGGAATGGCAATGAGCAGTTCTTC. The entire variable domain, with the rest obtained from reference TRBV28 and TRBJ2-1, is as follows: DVKVTQSSRYLVKRTGEKVFLECVQDMDHENMFWYRQDPGLGLRLIYFSYDVKMKEKGDIPEGYSVSREKKERFSLILESASTNQTSMYLCASSRGNGNEQFFGPGTRLTVL.

This clonotype was seen at least ten times. The chain couples TRBV18 to TRBJ2-1; 7 bases match TRBD1. The CDR3 runs to 17 residues. V gave up 2 bases and J gave up 14 bases; unmatched junction bases: 21. CDR1 is KGHSH, CDR2 LQKENI, per germline. In nucleotides, the CDR3 is TGTGCCAGCTCACCAGACAGGGCCGAGCTACGTGGACATTATAAGTTCTTC. Its translation: CASSPDRAELRGHYKFF.

This clonotype has just a few counts. The chain links TRBV6-5 to TRBJ2-7, with a possible D match to TRBD1 (5 bases). The CDR3 is 14 amino acids. V was trimmed by 0 bases and J by 2 bases, leaving 8 bases between them. Germline CDR1 and CDR2: MNHEY and SVGAGI. The CDR3 DNA follows: TGTGCCAGCAGTTACTCCACAGGACCCTACGAGCAGTACTTC. Protein sequence: CASSYSTGPYEQYF.

This clonotype was detected many times. The gene calls are TRBV9 and TRBJ2-5, with 10 positions matching TRBD1. CDR3 length: 15 amino acids. Germline-derived CDR1 and CDR2 are SGDLS and YYNGEE. Unmatched junction bases numbered 11, after V lost 10 bases and J lost 2 bases. For the CDR3, the DNA is TGTGCCTCGGCAGCCAGGGACAGGGGACAAGAGACCCAGTACTTC. Protein: CASAARDRGQETQYF.

This clonotype was recorded a few times. The chain links TRBV7-2 to TRBJ2-7; TRBD2 agrees at 8 bases. The CDR3 loop spans 16 amino acids. Trimming took 5 bases from V and 2 from J; bases not matched to a gene: 11. Per the germline V gene, CDR1 is SGHTA and CDR2 is FQGNSA. The DNA of the CDR3 is TGTGCCAGCAGCGGGGGTGGAGGACTAGCCCCCTACGAGCAGTACTTC. Protein: CASSGGGGLAPYEQYF.

The rearrangement links TRBV7-8 to TRBJ1-1; possible D gene TRBD1, 5 bases. Trimming took off 5 bases at V and 4 bases at J, with 14 bases between the two ends. The CDR3 length is 14 residues. Germline V gene sequence: CDR1 SGHVS, CDR2 FQNEAQ. The CDR3, as DNA: TGTGCCAGCAGCCCGCGGGACGGGGTCACTGAAGCTTTCTTT. Protein sequence: CASSPRDGVTEAFF.

Comment on this clonotype: The junction does not match germline at one end; this may be a read error. The chain joins TRBV6-2 or TRBV6-3 to TRBJ2-5; D not resolved. Germline CDR1 is MNHEY and CDR2 is SVGEGT. There are 17 residues in the CDR3. The CDR3 reads CASSYSTSGQIQETQHF. CDR3 nucleotides: TGTGCCAGCAGTTACTCGACTTCTGGTCAGATCCAAGAGACCCAGCACTTC.

This clonotype was counted at least ten times. CDR3 amino acids: CASSGDRRSGPSSYNEQFF. The CDR3 bases are TGCGCCAGCAGCGGGGACCGGAGAAGCGGGCCGAGCTCCTACAATGAGCAGTTCTTC. The rearrangement links TRBV5-1 to TRBJ2-1; D is perhaps TRBD2 (6 bases). This CDR3 region has 19 residues. Trimming removed 4 bases at V and 0 bases at J, with 23 bases between. CDR1 is SGHRS and CDR2 is YFSETQ in the germline V gene.

This sequence joins TRBV6-6 and TRBJ1-5; 8 nucleotides line up with TRBD1. V shed 5 bases and J 6 bases; nucleotides not matched to a gene: 6. Germline CDR1 is MNHNY and CDR2 is SVGAGI (reference sequence). The CDR3 contains 14 residues. The CDR3 spells CASSTTGEGQPQHF. The CDR3 nucleotides read TGTGCCAGCAGTACGACAGGGGAGGGTCAGCCCCAGCATTTT.

The V call is TRBV7-8, the J call TRBJ2-3, with 7 positions matching TRBD1. V gave up 5 bases and J gave up 5 bases; unmatched junction bases: 4. The CDR3 loop spans 13 amino acids. Germline-derived CDR1 and CDR2 are SGHVS and FQNEAQ. The DNA for the CDR3 is TGTGCCAGCAGCCCCTACAGGGGAGATACGCAGTATTTT. Its protein is CASSPYRGDTQYF.

This clonotype was recorded many times. The V and J genes are TRBV28 and TRBJ1-2; 7 bases agree with TRBD1. This CDR3 is 15 amino acids long. V dropped 3 bases and J dropped 4; count of bases not matched to a gene: 8. The germline V gene encodes CDR1 MDHEN and CDR2 SYDVKM. CDR3 sequence (DNA): TGTGCCAGCAGTTTTCCGAACAGGGGAGCCTATGGCTACACCTTC. This translates into CASSFPNRGAYGYTF.

The gene calls are TRBV12-3 or TRBV12-4 and TRBJ1-2; possibly TRBD1 for D (5 bases). This CDR3 contains 12 residues. V was trimmed by 4 bases and J by 2 bases, leaving 5 bases between them. DNA of the CDR3: TGTGCCAGCAGTTACAGGAACTATGGCTACACCTTC. Encoded protein: CASSYRNYGYTF.

V is TRBV7-2 and J is TRBJ2-3, with D uncertain. The germline V gene encodes CDR1 SGHTA and CDR2 FQGNSA. The CDR3 loop spans 16 amino acids. V lost 5 bases, J lost 1 base, and 16 bases lay in between. CDR3 bases: TGTGCCAGCAGCCCCTCCACCCTCGACCGCACAGATACGCAGTATTTT. Translated: CASSPSTLDRTDTQYF.

The chain has TRBV28 and TRBJ2-3; 8 nucleotides match TRBD2. The CDR3 is 15 amino acids. Germline CDR1 is MDHEN and CDR2 is SYDVKM. Trimming cost V 6 bases and J 9 bases; bases outside gene matches: 14. The CDR3 sequence is CASRALAGPAATQYF. The CDR3 nucleotides are TGTGCCAGCAGAGCCCTAGCGGGCCCAGCCGCCACGCAGTATTTT.

The CDR3 is CASSSSLTSGVQETQYF. The DNA for the CDR3 is TGCGCCAGCAGCTCCTCCTTGACTAGCGGGGTACAAGAGACCCAGTACTTC. The V gene is TRBV5-1, the J gene TRBJ2-5, with 11 positions matching TRBD2. Germline-derived CDR1 and CDR2 are SGHRS and YFSETQ. The trim removed 3 bases at V and 2 bases at J, leaving 9 bases unmatched. The CDR3 covers 17 residues. Based on the CDR3 plus reference TRBV5-1 and TRBJ2-5, the full variable domain is KAGVTQTPRYLIKTRGQQVTLSCSPISGHRSVSWYQQTPGQGLQFLFEYFSETQRNKGNFPGRFSGRQFSNSRSEMNVSTLELGDSALYLCASSSSLTSGVQETQYFGPGTRLLVL.

The CDR3 DNA reads TGTGCCAGCAGCTTGGCTTGGGCCTCCTACGAGCAGTACTTC. Residues: CASSLAWASYEQYF. This chain joins TRBV5-6 and TRBJ2-7; no firm D call. This CDR3 contains 14 residues. CDR1 and CDR2 from the germline V gene are SGHDT and YYEEEE. The V end lost 0 bases, the J end lost 0 bases, and 7 bases lay between the germline ends.

The gene calls are TRBV18 and TRBJ1-4; D gene ambiguous. Germline values: CDR1 KGHSH, CDR2 LQKENI. The V gene lost 3 bases and the J gene lost 0 bases, with 11 bases spanning the gap. This CDR3 is 16 amino acids long. CDR3 residues: CASSPYQATTNEKLFF. In nucleotides, the CDR3 is TGTGCCAGCTCACCTTACCAAGCTACAACTAATGAAAAACTGTTTTTT.

This chain uses TRBV19 with TRBJ1-5, with D unclear. V was clipped by 3 bases and J by 4 bases, with 10 bases between them. Germline CDR1 reads LNHDA; CDR2 reads SQIVND (reference sequence). The CDR3 length is 14 residues. The CDR3 sequence: CASSIRDLNQPQHF. CDR3 coding DNA: TGTGCCAGTAGTATCCGAGACCTAAATCAGCCCCAGCATTTT.

The V and J genes are TRBV6-1 and TRBJ1-3; D is undetermined. Per the germline V gene, CDR1 is MNHNS and CDR2 is SASEGT. This CDR3 is 15 amino acids long. The V end lost 1 base, the J end lost 0 bases, and 7 bases lay between the germline ends. In DNA form, the CDR3 reads TGTGCCAGCAGTGAAGGGGCAGCCTCTGGAAACACCATATATTTT. Protein product: CASSEGAASGNTIYF.

Turning to this clonotype: A much larger clone differs by one base, so this may be a read error. Because it lacks the conserved phenylalanine or tryptophan at the end, this CDR3 is likely a read error. The chain is built from TRBV20-1 and TRBJ2-5; D is unclear. CDR3 size: 13 residues. Trimming left V 3 bases short and J 2 bases short, with 10 bases between. The germline V gene has CDR1 DFQATT and CDR2 SNEGSKA (reference sequence). In nucleotides, the CDR3 is TGCAGTGCTAGCGACCGTCTACAAGAGACCCAGTACCTC. Translation gives CSASDRLQETQYL.